The sequence of this TCR beta chain was determined in a study of T cell repertoires in cytomegalovirus infection. Turning to the study itself: Public signatures in TCR beta pointed to CMV infection and matching HLA type.

CDR3 length equals 19 residues. Trimming removed 4 bases from V and 4 bases from J; junction bases left unmatched: 14. Per the germline V gene, CDR1 is SGHNT and CDR2 is YYREEE (reference sequence). Study results and limitations: The study identified carriers of CMV plus the relevant HLA from cumulative public TCR beta family frequency. CMV-specific HLA-C-restricted TCR beta clonotypes dominated the ex vivo response.

TCRdb processed the reads anew with MiXCR; each CDR3 protein has one entry. The sample records fewer than 400,000 distinct CDR3 sequences, 15% to 20% being singletons. To note about this clonotype: Its antigen is as yet unknown.

The sequence was collected from a human donor in good health (CMV status not recorded). Some clones in this sample may be carry-over from other donors' samples. The sample was PBMCs. The chain carries TRBV5-4 and TRBJ2-1; 13 nucleotides line up with TRBD2. The CDR3 nucleotides are TGTGCCAGCAGCCCCCCCCAAACCCCGGGACTAGCGGGGTACAATGAGCAGTTCTTC. Translated: CASSPPQTPGLAGYNEQFF.